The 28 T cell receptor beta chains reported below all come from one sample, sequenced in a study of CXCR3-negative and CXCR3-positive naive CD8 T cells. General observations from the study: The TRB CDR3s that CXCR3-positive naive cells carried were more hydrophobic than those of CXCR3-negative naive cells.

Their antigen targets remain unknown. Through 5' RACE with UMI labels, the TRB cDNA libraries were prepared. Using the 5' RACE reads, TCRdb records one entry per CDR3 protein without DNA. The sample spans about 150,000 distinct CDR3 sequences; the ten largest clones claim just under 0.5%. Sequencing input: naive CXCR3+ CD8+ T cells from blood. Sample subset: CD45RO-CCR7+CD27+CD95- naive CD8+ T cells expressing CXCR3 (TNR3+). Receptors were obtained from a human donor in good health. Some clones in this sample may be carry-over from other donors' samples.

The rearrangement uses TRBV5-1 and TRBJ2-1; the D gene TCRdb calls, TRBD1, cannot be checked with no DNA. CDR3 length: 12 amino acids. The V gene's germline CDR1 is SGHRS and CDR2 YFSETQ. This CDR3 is CASRNRGNEQFF. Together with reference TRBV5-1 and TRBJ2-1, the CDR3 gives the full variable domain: KAGVTQTPRYLIKTRGQQVTLSCSPISGHRSVSWYQQTPGQGLQFLFEYFSETQRNKGNFPGRFSGRQFSNSRSEMNVSTLELGDSALYLCASRNRGNEQFFGPGTRLTVL.

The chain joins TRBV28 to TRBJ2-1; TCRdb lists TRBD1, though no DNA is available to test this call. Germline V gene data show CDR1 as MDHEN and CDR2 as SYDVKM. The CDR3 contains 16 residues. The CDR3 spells CASSFSRDRSYNEQFF.

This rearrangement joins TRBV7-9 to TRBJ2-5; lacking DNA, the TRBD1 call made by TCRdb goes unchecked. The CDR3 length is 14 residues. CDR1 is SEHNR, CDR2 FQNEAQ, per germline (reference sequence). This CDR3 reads CASSSDNHFGGQYF.

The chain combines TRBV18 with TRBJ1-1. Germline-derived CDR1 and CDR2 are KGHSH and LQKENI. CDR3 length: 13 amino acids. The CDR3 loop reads CASSPNKNTEAFF.

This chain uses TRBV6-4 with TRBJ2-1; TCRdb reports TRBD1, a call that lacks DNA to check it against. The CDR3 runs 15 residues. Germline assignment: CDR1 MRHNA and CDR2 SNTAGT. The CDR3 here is CASSDSGGAGDEQFF.

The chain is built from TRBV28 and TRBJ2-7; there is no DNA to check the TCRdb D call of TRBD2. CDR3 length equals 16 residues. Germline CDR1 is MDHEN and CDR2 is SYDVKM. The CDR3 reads CASSLWDSGSDYEQYF.

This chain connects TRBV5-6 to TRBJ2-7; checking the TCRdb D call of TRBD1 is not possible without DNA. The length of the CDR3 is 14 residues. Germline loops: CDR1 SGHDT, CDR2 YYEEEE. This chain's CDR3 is CASSLGTGIDEQYF.

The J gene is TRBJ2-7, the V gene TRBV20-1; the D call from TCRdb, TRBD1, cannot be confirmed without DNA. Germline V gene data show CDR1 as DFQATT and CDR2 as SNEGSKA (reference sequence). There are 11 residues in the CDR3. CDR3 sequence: CSAPREYEEYF.

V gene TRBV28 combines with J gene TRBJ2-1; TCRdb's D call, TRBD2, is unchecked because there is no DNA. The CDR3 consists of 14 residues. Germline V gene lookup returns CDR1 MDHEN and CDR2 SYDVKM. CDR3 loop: CASSLLPSVHEQFF.

CDR3 loop: CASSLETSGTYNEQFF. V usage is TRBV5-6 and J usage is TRBJ2-1; there is no DNA to check the TCRdb D call of TRBD2. Per germline, CDR1 SGHDT and CDR2 YYEEEE. The CDR3 spans 16 residues.

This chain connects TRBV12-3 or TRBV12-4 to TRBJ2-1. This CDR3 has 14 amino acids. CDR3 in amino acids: CASSPSGHVNEQFF.

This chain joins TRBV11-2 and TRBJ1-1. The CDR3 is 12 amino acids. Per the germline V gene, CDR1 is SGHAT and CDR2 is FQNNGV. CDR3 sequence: CASSPPAVGAFF.

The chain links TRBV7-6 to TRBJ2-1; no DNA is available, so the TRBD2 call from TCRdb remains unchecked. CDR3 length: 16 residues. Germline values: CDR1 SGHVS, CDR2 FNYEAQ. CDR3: CASSSLAGGPGDEQFF.

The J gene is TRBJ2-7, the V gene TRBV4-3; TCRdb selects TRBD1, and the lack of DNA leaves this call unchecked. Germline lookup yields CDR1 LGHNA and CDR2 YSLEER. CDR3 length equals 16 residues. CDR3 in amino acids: CASSQDGQGFSYEQYF.

The CDR3 loop reads CASTLASGWSYEQYF. This rearrangement joins TRBV5-1 to TRBJ2-7. Germline CDR1 is SGHRS and CDR2 is YFSETQ. The CDR3 has 15 residues.

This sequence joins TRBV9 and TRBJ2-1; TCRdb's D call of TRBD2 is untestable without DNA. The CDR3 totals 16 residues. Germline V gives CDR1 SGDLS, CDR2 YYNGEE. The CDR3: CASSVVGAGVYNEQFF.

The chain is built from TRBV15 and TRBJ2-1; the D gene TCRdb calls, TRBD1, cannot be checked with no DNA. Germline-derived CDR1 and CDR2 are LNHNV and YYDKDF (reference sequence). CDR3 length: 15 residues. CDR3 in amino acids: CATSAGTGDYNEQFF.

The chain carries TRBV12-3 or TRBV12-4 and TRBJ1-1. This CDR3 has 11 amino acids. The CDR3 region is CASNYADEAFF.

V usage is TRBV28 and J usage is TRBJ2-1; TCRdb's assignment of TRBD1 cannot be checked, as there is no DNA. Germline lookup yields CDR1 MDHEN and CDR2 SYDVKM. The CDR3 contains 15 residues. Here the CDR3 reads CASSPATPEPNEQFF.

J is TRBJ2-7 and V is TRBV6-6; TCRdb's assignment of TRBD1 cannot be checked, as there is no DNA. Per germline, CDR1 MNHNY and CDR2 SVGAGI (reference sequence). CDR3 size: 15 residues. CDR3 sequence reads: CASSLRQGARDEQYF.

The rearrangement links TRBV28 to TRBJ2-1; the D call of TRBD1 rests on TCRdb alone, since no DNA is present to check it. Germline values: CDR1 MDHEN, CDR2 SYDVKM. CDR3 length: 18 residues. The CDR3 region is CASSLRTGRRGLDNEQFF.

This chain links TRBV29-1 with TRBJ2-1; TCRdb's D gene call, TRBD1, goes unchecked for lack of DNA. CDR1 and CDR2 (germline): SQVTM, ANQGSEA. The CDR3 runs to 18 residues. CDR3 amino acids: CSVEDLPDRLLPYNEQFF.

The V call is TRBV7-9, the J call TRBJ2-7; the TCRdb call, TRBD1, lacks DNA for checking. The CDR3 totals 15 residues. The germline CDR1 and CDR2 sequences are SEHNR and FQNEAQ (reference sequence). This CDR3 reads CASSETGAISYEQYF.

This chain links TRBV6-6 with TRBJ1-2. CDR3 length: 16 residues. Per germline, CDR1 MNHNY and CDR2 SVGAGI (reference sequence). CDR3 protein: CASTKEGPHSNYGYTF.

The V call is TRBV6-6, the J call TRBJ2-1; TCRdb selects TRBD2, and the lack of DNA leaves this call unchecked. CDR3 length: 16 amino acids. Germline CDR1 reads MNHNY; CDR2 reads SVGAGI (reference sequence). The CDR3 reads CASSFVAGGGHNEQFF.

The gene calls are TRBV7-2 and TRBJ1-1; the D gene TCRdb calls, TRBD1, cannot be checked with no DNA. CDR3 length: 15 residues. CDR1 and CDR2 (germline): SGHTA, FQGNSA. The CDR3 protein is CASRLAGRSNTEAFF.

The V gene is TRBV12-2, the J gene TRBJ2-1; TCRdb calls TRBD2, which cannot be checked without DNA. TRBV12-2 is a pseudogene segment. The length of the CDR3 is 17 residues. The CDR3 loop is CASRLILSGGPYNEQFF.

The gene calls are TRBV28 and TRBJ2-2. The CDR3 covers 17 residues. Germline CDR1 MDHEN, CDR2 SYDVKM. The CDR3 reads CASSLGYWEINTGELFF. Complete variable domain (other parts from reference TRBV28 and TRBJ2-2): DVKVTQSSRYLVKRTGEKVFLECVQDMDHENMFWYRQDPGLGLRLIYFSYDVKMKEKGDIPEGYSVSREKKERFSLILESASTNQTSMYLCASSLGYWEINTGELFFGEGSRLTVL.